The 29 T cell receptor beta chains below were found in one sample sequenced in a study of T cell repertoires in cytomegalovirus infection. TCRdb recomputed calls from the reads with MiXCR, one row per CDR3 protein. The data show around 250,000 distinct CDR3 sequences, 15% to 20% seen once. Sequencing input: CD8+ T cells from PBMCs. These receptors originate from a human donor in good health (CMV status not recorded). Some clones in this sample may be carry-over from other donors' samples.

This chain uses TRBV7-9 with TRBJ2-3; TRBD2 might be the D (6 bases). V dropped 5 bases and J dropped 1 base, with 16 bases sitting between them. Germline V gives CDR1 SEHNR, CDR2 FQNEAQ (reference sequence). The CDR3 has 16 residues. CDR3 nucleotide sequence: TGTGCCAGCAGCCCACGGGACGGGAGAGGCACAGATACGCAGTATTTT. It encodes CASSPRDGRGTDTQYF. The variable domain in full, with the rest retrieved from reference TRBV7-9 and TRBJ2-3, is DTGVSQNPRHKITKRGQNVTFRCDPISEHNRLYWYRQTLGQGPEFLTYFQNEAQLEKSRLLSDRFSAERPKGSFSTLEIQRTEQGDSAMYLCASSPRDGRGTDTQYFGPGTRLTVL.

The table lists this clonotype with many counts. This rearrangement joins TRBV27 to TRBJ1-1; the match to TRBD1 covers 8 bases. J was trimmed by 1 base and V by 2 bases; bases with no gene match: 0. Per germline, CDR1 MNHEY and CDR2 SMNVEV (reference sequence). This CDR3 spans 14 amino acids. The CDR3 nucleotides are TGTGCCAGCAGTTTACAGGGGGCGAACACTGAAGCTTTCTTT. Its protein is CASSLQGANTEAFF.

There are many counts of this clonotype. This chain links TRBV6-5 with TRBJ1-6; 11 positions agree with TRBD1. The CDR3 length is 15 residues. Germline lookup yields CDR1 MNHEY and CDR2 SVGAGI. Trimming cost V 6 bases and J 9 bases; bases outside gene matches: 7. CDR3 coding DNA: TGTGCCAGCAGCCCCGGGACAGGGGGGATTTCACCCCTCCACTTT. Amino acids: CASSPGTGGISPLHF.

The sample holds many counts of this clonotype. V and J are TRBV12-3 or TRBV12-4 and TRBJ1-2; unclear D gene. V dropped 10 bases and J dropped 5 bases, with 26 bases sitting between them. CDR3 size: 16 residues. The CDR3 spells CATTPGYTTYHYGYTF. In DNA form, the CDR3 reads TGTGCCACCACCCCCGGGTACACTACCTATCATTATGGCTACACCTTC.

This clonotype has only a few counts. This sequence joins TRBV25-1 and TRBJ2-3; D is uncertain. The CDR3 is 13 amino acids. V dropped 5 bases and J dropped 14 bases, with 20 bases sitting between them. The V gene's germline CDR1 is MGHDK and CDR2 SYGVNS. CDR3: CASSSTGAVDRYF. CDR3 nucleotide sequence: TGTGCCAGCAGTTCCACGGGTGCGGTAGATCGGTATTTT.

This clonotype showed up many times. In nucleotides, the CDR3 is TGTGCCAGCAGCTCGGAAGGACAGGCTGCGTACCAGCCCCAGCATTTT. It yields the protein CASSSEGQAAYQPQHF. V gene TRBV7-8 combines with J gene TRBJ1-5, with 7 positions matching TRBD1. Trimming removed 4 bases from V and 7 bases from J; junction bases left unmatched: 13. CDR3 size: 16 residues. Germline loops: CDR1 SGHVS, CDR2 FQNEAQ. Complete variable domain (other parts from reference TRBV7-8 and TRBJ1-5): GAGVSQSPRYKVAKRGQDVALRCDPISGHVSLFWYQQALGQGPEFLTYFQNEAQLDKSGLPSDRFFAERPEGSVSTLKIQRTQQEDSAVYLCASSSEGQAAYQPQHFGDGTRLSIL.

The rearrangement uses TRBV6-6 and TRBJ2-7; 8 bases are shared with TRBD1. The CDR3 length is 18 residues. CDR1 is MNHNY and CDR2 is SVGAGI in the germline V gene (reference sequence). J was trimmed by 6 bases and V by 2 bases; bases with no gene match: 18. This CDR3 reads CASSYRRPQGQGTSEQYF. For the CDR3, the DNA is TGTGCCAGCAGTTACCGACGACCCCAAGGACAGGGCACTAGCGAGCAGTACTTC.

The CDR3 nucleotides are TGTGCCAGCAGCGTAGAGGGGGAGGTCTACAATGAGCAGTTCTTC. Protein product: CASSVEGEVYNEQFF. The gene calls are TRBV9 and TRBJ2-1; tentatively, D is TRBD1 or TRBD2 (6 bases each). V lost 0 bases, J lost 3 bases, and 10 bases lay in between. CDR3 size: 15 residues. The germline V gene encodes CDR1 SGDLS and CDR2 YYNGEE. The full variable domain, completed using reference TRBV9 and TRBJ2-1, is DSGVTQTPKHLITATGQRVTLRCSPRSGDLSVYWYQQSLDQGLQFLIQYYNGEERAKGNILERFSAQQFPDLHSELNLSSLELGDSALYFCASSVEGEVYNEQFFGPGTRLTVL.

The chain carries TRBV2 and TRBJ2-7, with no clear D. This CDR3 has 12 residues. V gave up 7 bases and J gave up 0 bases, with 7 bases separating them. CDR1 and CDR2 from the germline V gene are SNHLY and FYNNEI. This chain's CDR3 is CASTRASYEQYF. The DNA for the CDR3 is TGTGCCAGCACTCGGGCCTCCTACGAGCAGTACTTC.

This clonotype was detected many times. The chain uses TRBV28 and TRBJ2-7; weak D call: TRBD2 (7 bases). The CDR3 has 19 amino acids. CDR1 MDHEN and CDR2 SYDVKM come from the germline V gene. V was pared by 5 bases and J by 4 bases, with 30 bases between. The CDR3 sequence is CASSHPQPSGFGGPYEQYF. The DNA of the CDR3 is TGTGCCAGCAGTCACCCTCAACCCTCTGGGTTCGGGGGGCCTTACGAGCAGTACTTC.

V is TRBV29-1 and J is TRBJ2-7; D is undetermined. Germline CDR1 SQVTM, CDR2 ANQGSEA. The CDR3 consists of 12 residues. Trimming removed 5 bases at V and 7 bases at J, with 15 bases between. The CDR3 reads CSVLFPPSEQYF. In DNA form, the CDR3 reads TGCAGCGTTTTGTTTCCACCCTCTGAGCAGTACTTC.

This clonotype came up a few times. The chain carries TRBV28 and TRBJ2-7, with D tentatively TRBD2 (6 bases). Between the trimmed V and J ends, which lost 7 bases and 3 bases, there was a span of 25 bases. The CDR3 sequence is 17 residues long. Germline CDR1 MDHEN, CDR2 SYDVKM. CDR3 region: CASTGISMAGPNYEQYF. Here the CDR3 DNA reads TGTGCCAGCACGGGGATTAGCATGGCGGGGCCGAACTACGAGCAGTACTTC.

This rearrangement joins TRBV29-1 to TRBJ1-1, with no clear D. Germline CDR1 SQVTM, CDR2 ANQGSEA. This CDR3 is 13 amino acids long. The V end was cut by 3 bases, the J end by 4 bases, with 12 bases between. Written as DNA, the CDR3 is TGCAGCGTTGATATTGTGGGGAGCACTGAAGCTTTCTTT. This codes for CSVDIVGSTEAFF. Full variable domain (rest looked up from reference TRBV29-1 and TRBJ1-1): SAVISQKPSRDICQRGTSLTIQCQVDSQVTMMFWYRQQPGQSLTLIATANQGSEATYESGFVIDKFPISRPNLTFSTLTVSNMSPEDSSIYLCSVDIVGSTEAFFGQGTRLTVV.

This clonotype appeared a few times. The rearrangement joins TRBV14 to TRBJ2-3; D tentatively reads TRBD1 or TRBD2 (6 bases each). Trimming took 5 bases from V and 5 from J, leaving 17 bases between them. This CDR3 has 15 amino acids. From germline, CDR1 is SGHDN and CDR2 FVKESK. CDR3 loop: CASSSRRGQVDTQYF. As DNA, the CDR3 is TGTGCCAGCAGCTCCCGTCGGGGGCAGGTAGATACGCAGTATTTT.

This clonotype was recorded many times. V is TRBV19 and J is TRBJ2-1, with 7 nucleotides matching TRBD1. Unmatched junction bases numbered 6, after V lost 3 bases and J lost 4 bases. There are 15 residues in the CDR3. Germline V gene lookup returns CDR1 LNHDA and CDR2 SQIVND (reference sequence). The chain's CDR3 is CASSIVTGIYNEQFF. The CDR3 DNA is TGTGCCAGTAGTATTGTGACAGGGATATACAATGAGCAGTTCTTC.

The chain combines TRBV5-5 with TRBJ1-1; D is uncertain. CDR3 length: 16 residues. V was clipped by 1 base and J by 1 base, with 14 bases between them. Germline assignment: CDR1 SGHKS and CDR2 YYEKEE (reference sequence). The CDR3: CASSLFGLGKNTEAFF. The CDR3 nucleotides read TGTGCCAGCAGCTTGTTTGGGTTGGGGAAGAACACTGAAGCTTTCTTT. Complete variable domain (other parts from reference TRBV5-5 and TRBJ1-1): DAGVTQSPTHLIKTRGQQVTLRCSPISGHKSVSWYQQVLGQGPQFIFQYYEKEERGRGNFPDRFSARQFPNYSSELNVNALLLGDSALYLCASSLFGLGKNTEAFFGQGTRLTVV.

This clonotype was observed a few times. The gene calls are TRBV28 and TRBJ2-1; TRBD1 matches 10 bases. Germline assignment: CDR1 MDHEN and CDR2 SYDVKM. V lost 1 base, J lost 4 bases, and 10 bases stayed unmatched. This CDR3 contains 18 residues. The CDR3 DNA is TGTGCCAGCAGTTTATCCGATACCGGACAGGGGGGATACAATGAGCAGTTCTTC. It translates to CASSLSDTGQGGYNEQFF. Variable domain in full (rest from reference TRBV28 and TRBJ2-1): DVKVTQSSRYLVKRTGEKVFLECVQDMDHENMFWYRQDPGLGLRLIYFSYDVKMKEKGDIPEGYSVSREKKERFSLILESASTNQTSMYLCASSLSDTGQGGYNEQFFGPGTRLTVL.

The table lists this clonotype with many counts. J is TRBJ2-7 and V is TRBV29-1; D is possibly TRBD2 (5 bases). CDR1 is SQVTM and CDR2 is ANQGSEA in the germline V gene. V was pared by 1 base and J by 2 bases, with 15 bases between. The CDR3 runs to 15 residues. CDR3 residues: CSVEGGQATAYEQYF. The CDR3, as DNA: TGCAGCGTTGAAGGAGGGCAGGCAACCGCCTACGAGCAGTACTTC.

This chain links TRBV4-1 with TRBJ2-7; maybe TRBD2 (7 bases). V lost 1 base and J 4 bases, leaving 14 bases between the germline ends. This CDR3 is 15 amino acids long. The germline V gene encodes CDR1 MGHRA and CDR2 YSYEKL. The CDR3 sequence: CASSQGLGGQYEQYF. The CDR3 bases are TGCGCCAGCAGCCAAGGCCTGGGGGGGCAATACGAGCAGTACTTC.

The chain recombines TRBV28 with TRBJ2-2; TRBD1 aligns across 11 bases. The CDR3 loop spans 16 amino acids. Germline CDR1 and CDR2: MDHEN and SYDVKM. V shed 10 bases, J shed 6 bases, and the junction held 13 bases outside the gene matches. DNA for the CDR3: TGTGCCACCAATCCATTACGGGACAGGGGGGCCGGGGAGCTGTTTTTT. It translates to CATNPLRDRGAGELFF.

The chain joins TRBV25-1 to TRBJ2-4; 9 bases match TRBD1. Germline V gene data show CDR1 as MGHDK and CDR2 as SYGVNS. Trimming cost V 1 base and J 1 base; bases outside gene matches: 2. This CDR3 contains 16 residues. Written as DNA, the CDR3 is TGTGCCAGCAGTGAATCGGGGACAGGGGCCAAAAACATTCAGTACTTC. Protein product: CASSESGTGAKNIQYF. Full variable domain (missing parts from reference TRBV25-1 and TRBJ2-4): EADIYQTPRYLVIGTGKKITLECSQTMGHDKMYWYQQDPGMELHLIHYSYGVNSTEKGDLSSESTVSRIRTEHFPLTLESARPSHTSQYLCASSESGTGAKNIQYFGAGTRLSVL.

This clonotype was found many times. The rearrangement joins TRBV7-6 to TRBJ2-1; 13 bases agree with TRBD2. Per germline, CDR1 SGHVS and CDR2 FNYEAQ. The junction had 6 bases not matched to a gene; V was cut back by 5 bases and J by 11 bases. This CDR3 contains 14 residues. The CDR3: CASSRGTSGAKQFF. The CDR3 bases are TGTGCCAGCAGCAGAGGGACTAGCGGGGCCAAGCAGTTCTTC. Combining the CDR3 with reference TRBV7-6 and TRBJ2-1 gives the whole variable domain GAGVSQSPRYKVTKRGQDVALRCDPISGHVSLYWYRQALGQGPEFLTYFNYEAQQDKSGLPNDRFSAERPEGSISTLTIQRTEQRDSAMYRCASSRGTSGAKQFFGPGTRLTVL.

V gene TRBV29-1 combines with J gene TRBJ2-3; perhaps TRBD1 as D (6 bases). V lost 1 base to trimming and J lost 0 bases, with 11 bases between them. This CDR3 is built from 15 residues. In germline, CDR1 is SQVTM, CDR2 ANQGSEA. The CDR3: CSVEVWTDSTDTQYF. DNA for the CDR3: TGCAGCGTTGAAGTTTGGACAGACAGCACAGATACGCAGTATTTT.

A few counts support this clonotype. CDR3 residues: CASSPGTGFYEQYF. DNA of the CDR3: TGTGCCAGCAGCCCCGGGACAGGGTTCTACGAGCAGTACTTC. The V call is TRBV27, the J call TRBJ2-7, with TRBD1 identical over 9 bases. Trimming at V came to 6 bases and at J to 3 bases, leaving 6 bases not matched to a gene. Germline lookup yields CDR1 MNHEY and CDR2 SMNVEV (reference sequence). The CDR3 is 14 residues long.

This chain uses TRBV27 with TRBJ1-5; unclear D gene. Trimming pared 4 bases from V and 0 bases from J, leaving 7 bases between. Germline V gives CDR1 MNHEY, CDR2 SMNVEV (reference sequence). The CDR3 has 14 amino acids. Here the CDR3 DNA reads TGTGCCAGCAGTTCAGTCAATAGCAATCAGCCCCAGCATTTT. Its protein is CASSSVNSNQPQHF.

This clonotype was recorded many times. The chain combines TRBV7-8 with TRBJ2-5; D gene ambiguous. Germline-derived CDR1 and CDR2 are SGHVS and FQNEAQ. This CDR3 has 13 amino acids. Trimming cost V 6 bases and J 5 bases, with 13 bases left between them. In nucleotides, the CDR3 is TGTGCCAGCAGTCTCCGGCGTGGGGAGACCCAGTACTTC. Translated: CASSLRRGETQYF.

This clonotype turned up a few times. V usage is TRBV6-4 and J usage is TRBJ1-2; TRBD1 is a possible D gene (6 bases). The V and J ends lost 4 bases and 6 bases respectively, with 15 bases between them. The CDR3 length is 14 residues. CDR1 is MRHNA and CDR2 is SNTAGT in the germline V gene. This CDR3 is CASSASLGGDGYTF. The CDR3 DNA follows: TGTGCCAGCAGTGCCAGCTTGGGGGGCGATGGCTACACCTTC.

In its sample, this clonotype was seen many times. The DNA of the CDR3 is TGTGCCAGCAGCTTGTCGAACGAGCAGTACTTC. Protein sequence: CASSLSNEQYF. V and J are TRBV5-5 and TRBJ2-7; D call uncertain. The CDR3 sequence is 11 residues long. V gave up 1 base and J gave up 5 bases, with 4 bases separating them. Germline V lookup: CDR1 SGHKS, CDR2 YYEKEE (reference sequence). Combining the CDR3 with reference TRBV5-5 and TRBJ2-7 gives the whole variable domain DAGVTQSPTHLIKTRGQQVTLRCSPISGHKSVSWYQQVLGQGPQFIFQYYEKEERGRGNFPDRFSARQFPNYSSELNVNALLLGDSALYLCASSLSNEQYFGPGTRLTVT.

This clonotype showed up many times. This chain joins TRBV6-1 and TRBJ1-3; 7 nucleotides align to TRBD1. This CDR3 has 15 residues. CDR1 MNHNS and CDR2 SASEGT come from the germline V gene. V shed 8 bases and J 1 base; nucleotides not matched to a gene: 8. CDR3 residues: CASDPQGSSGNTIYF. The CDR3 DNA reads TGTGCCAGCGATCCACAGGGGAGTTCTGGAAACACCATATATTTT.